This TCR beta chain was found in a study of blood T cell repertoires in COVID-19. Overall study: The study drew acute and convalescent COVID-19 samples from the United States, Italy and Spain. PBMCs, B-cell-depleted T cells, or T cells were the source of the cDNA or gDNA that made up the material.

Some clones are missing from TCRdb's copy, which holds only in-frame ones; the method was immunoSEQ multiplex PCR. Altogether roughly 350,000 clones are present, about 85% being singletons, with the ten largest covering 3.6%. Sequencing used peripheral blood. This receptor was taken from a woman between 18 and 30 years old with acute or convalescent COVID-19.

In DNA, the CDR3 is TGTGCCACCAGCCAGCGCGGTAGCAATCAGCCCCAGCATTTT. It specifies CATSQRGSNQPQHF. The J gene is TRBJ1-5, the V gene TRBV15; D gene unclear. CDR1 and CDR2 from the germline V gene are LNHNV and YYDKDF (reference sequence). Between the trimmed V and J ends, which lost 5 bases and 0 bases, there was a span of 8 bases. The CDR3 consists of 14 residues.